One TCR beta chain is described in this entry. Its antigen is not known. This entry belongs to a study of identifying expanded T cells in peripheral blood. V shed 3 bases and J shed 2 bases, with 4 bases lying between them. The CDR3 has 11 amino acids. CDR1 is DFQATT, CDR2 SNEGSKA, per germline (reference sequence). Study outcomes and limitations: Across healthy donors, higher total template counts meant significantly greater roughly 2-week count variance. Differentially abundant clones: 0.95 to 1.5 between replicates, 16.4 at roughly 15 days, approximately 18 at four.

Measured with immunoSEQ multiplex PCR; TCRdb has only the in-frame clones, and not every one. The table has fewer than 85,000 clones, just under 85% seen once. The chain carries TRBV20-1 and TRBJ2-5; D is uncertain. The source material was blood. The source of this sequence is a person aged 18-70 years in good health. DNA for the CDR3: TGCAGTGCTAGTGAACAAGAGACCCAGTACTTC. Translated: CSASEQETQYF.